These 8 T cell receptor beta chains originate from one sample sequenced in a study of blood T cell repertoires in COVID-19. Sequencing used immunoSEQ multiplex PCR; TCRdb keeps in-frame clones, though not all of them. The data hold 84,000 or so clones, with approximately 92% observed a single time. The sample comprised peripheral blood. Receptors originate from a woman in her fifties or sixties with active COVID-19.

This chain links TRBV5-4 with TRBJ2-5; the D gene is possibly TRBD1 (5 bases). CDR3 length equals 13 residues. Germline CDR1 SGHNT, CDR2 YYREEE (reference sequence). Trimming cost V 4 bases and J 1 base, with 8 bases left between them. CDR3: CASSLDIQETQYF. CDR3 DNA: TGTGCCAGCAGCCTGGACATCCAAGAGACCCAGTACTTC.

V usage is TRBV9 and J usage is TRBJ1-2, with D maybe TRBD1 (5 bases). V was cut by 3 bases and J by 8 bases, with 11 bases left in between. Germline V CDR1 and CDR2: SGDLS, YYNGEE. The CDR3 runs to 12 residues. DNA for the CDR3: TGTGCCAGCAGCGGGGGCCTGGGAGGCTACACCTTC. This encodes CASSGGLGGYTF.

Here the CDR3 DNA reads TGCGCCAGCAGCTTGGCAGGGTCGACTAATGAAAAACTGTTTTTT. This sequence encodes CASSLAGSTNEKLFF. The chain combines TRBV5-1 with TRBJ1-4, with D perhaps matching TRBD1 (5 bases). CDR1 and CDR2 from the germline V gene are SGHRS and YFSETQ. The V end lost 0 bases, the J end lost 2 bases, and 8 bases lay between the germline ends. This CDR3 is built from 15 residues. Based on the CDR3 plus reference TRBV5-1 and TRBJ1-4, the full variable domain is KAGVTQTPRYLIKTRGQQVTLSCSPISGHRSVSWYQQTPGQGLQFLFEYFSETQRNKGNFPGRFSGRQFSNSRSEMNVSTLELGDSALYLCASSLAGSTNEKLFFGSGTQLSVL.

V usage is TRBV28 and J usage is TRBJ2-7, with a possible D match to TRBD2 (5 bases). The germline V and J ends were trimmed by 2 bases and 0 bases, with 17 bases remaining between them. The V gene's germline CDR1 is MDHEN and CDR2 SYDVKM. The CDR3 has 17 amino acids. As DNA, the CDR3 is TGTGCCAGCAGTTTACTCCGGTCAGGCGGGCCCTCCTACGAGCAGTACTTC. This translates into CASSLLRSGGPSYEQYF.

CDR3 DNA sequence: TGCAGTGCTAGTCGTACCGGGGAGCTGTTTTTT. Protein sequence: CSASRTGELFF. The chain combines TRBV20-1 with TRBJ2-2, with D uncertain. Trimming removed 3 bases from V and 5 bases from J, with 4 bases in between. Germline-derived CDR1 and CDR2 are DFQATT and SNEGSKA (reference sequence). The CDR3 is 11 residues long.

The genes are TRBV10-3 and TRBJ1-5; 7 bases match TRBD1. This CDR3 contains 13 residues. Germline values: CDR1 ENHRY, CDR2 SYGVKD. The junction had 2 bases not matched to a gene; V was cut back by 4 bases and J by 5 bases. The CDR3 here is CAISGQGDQPQHF. The DNA of the CDR3 is TGTGCCATCAGTGGACAGGGTGATCAGCCCCAGCATTTT.

V gene TRBV28 combines with J gene TRBJ2-7; D is uncertain. Germline CDR1 reads MDHEN; CDR2 reads SYDVKM. The CDR3 has 13 residues. Trimming cost V 1 base and J 0 bases, with 4 bases left between them. DNA of the CDR3: TGTGCCAGCAGTTTATTTCGCTCCTACGAGCAGTACTTC. It is translated as CASSLFRSYEQYF. Combining the CDR3 with reference TRBV28 and TRBJ2-7 gives the whole variable domain DVKVTQSSRYLVKRTGEKVFLECVQDMDHENMFWYRQDPGLGLRLIYFSYDVKMKEKGDIPEGYSVSREKKERFSLILESASTNQTSMYLCASSLFRSYEQYFGPGTRLTVT.

The J gene is TRBJ1-1, the V gene TRBV28; no definite D call. The germline gives CDR1 MDHEN, CDR2 SYDVKM. The CDR3 runs to 14 residues. Trimming stripped 2 bases from V and 1 base from J, with 8 bases between. Written as DNA, the CDR3 is TGTGCCAGCAGTTTAGTCTCCGGGAACACTGAAGCTTTCTTT. This gives the protein CASSLVSGNTEAFF.